One sample yielded the 8 T cell receptor beta chains listed below, sequenced in a study of molecular identifiers for immune sequencing clone quantification. A single record per CDR3 protein comes from TCRdb applying MiXCR to the PCR reads. The table records about 18,000 distinct CDR3 sequences, 21% of them present only once. The sample was naive CD8+ T cells from blood, with Jurkat cell RNA spiked in. Subset meaning: FACS-sorted CD8+CD4-CCR7+CD45RA+ naive T cells. The source is a human donor in good health. Some libraries in this study had Jurkat cell RNA spiked in.

Details on this clonotype: Since a much larger clone is just one base distant, this may be a read error. This chain links TRBV13 with TRBJ2-1; the D is unclear. The CDR3 has 11 amino acids. Looked up from germline, CDR1 is PRHDT and CDR2 is FYEKMQ (reference sequence). CDR3 nucleotide sequence: TGTGCCAGCAGCTTACTCCAAGAGCAGCTCTTC. This sequence encodes CASSLLQEQLF. The whole variable domain, remainder taken from reference TRBV13 and TRBJ2-1, is AAGVIQSPRHLIKEKRETATLKCYPIPRHDTVYWYQQGPGQDPQFLISFYEKMQSDKGSIPDRFSAQQFSDYHSELNMSSLELGDSALYFCASSLLQEQLFGPGTRLTVL.

This clonotype was seen at least ten times. The chain carries TRBV14 and TRBJ2-2; D may be TRBD1 (6 bases). The germline gives CDR1 SGHDN, CDR2 FVKESK. V lost 1 base and J lost 4, with 19 bases in between. The length of the CDR3 is 18 residues. CDR3: CASSQVMAQGRVTGELFF. CDR3 DNA sequence: TGTGCCAGCAGCCAAGTTATGGCCCAGGGGCGGGTCACCGGGGAGCTGTTTTTT.

A word on this clonotype: A much larger clone differs from this one at a single base, so this may be a read error. V gene TRBV9 combines with J gene TRBJ1-2; D call uncertain. The CDR3 sequence is 13 residues long. Germline loops: CDR1 SGDLS, CDR2 YYNGEE. CDR3 protein: CASSVGGNYDYTF. CDR3 in DNA: TGTGCCAGCAGCGTAGGTGGGAACTATGACTACACCTTC. The full variable domain, in which reference TRBV9 and TRBJ1-2 provide the parts outside the CDR3, is DSGVTQTPKHLITATGQRVTLRCSPRSGDLSVYWYQQSLDQGLQFLIQYYNGEERAKGNILERFSAQQFPDLHSELNLSSLELGDSALYFCASSVGGNYDYTFGSGTRLTVV.

The V call is TRBV20-1, the J call TRBJ1-1; no definite D call. CDR3 length: 12 amino acids. In germline, CDR1 is DFQATT, CDR2 SNEGSKA (reference sequence). The V and J ends lost 5 bases and 3 bases respectively, with 10 bases between them. The CDR3 nucleotides read TGCAGTGCTTCCAACACCCACACTGAAGCTTTCTTT. This codes for CSASNTHTEAFF.

In this sample, this clonotype turned up many times. The CDR3 loop is CATSRDFFSGKNIQYF. The CDR3 DNA reads as TGTGCCACCAGCAGAGATTTTTTTAGCGGCAAAAACATTCAGTACTTC. The V gene is TRBV15, the J gene TRBJ2-4; D is perhaps TRBD2 (6 bases). The CDR3 extends over 16 amino acids. The V gene lost 0 bases and the J gene lost 3 bases, with 12 bases spanning the gap. The V gene's germline CDR1 is LNHNV and CDR2 YYDKDF (reference sequence). Full variable domain (outside the CDR3, taken from reference TRBV15 and TRBJ2-4): DAMVIQNPRYQVTQFGKPVTLSCSQTLNHNVMYWYQQKSSQAPKLLFHYYDKDFNNEADTPDNFQSRRPNTSFCFLDIRSPGLGDTAMYLCATSRDFFSGKNIQYFGAGTRLSVL.

The rearrangement uses TRBV28 and TRBJ1-5, with unresolved D. Trimming shortened V by 6 bases and J by 7 bases, and 10 bases separated the two germline ends. In germline, CDR1 is MDHEN, CDR2 SYDVKM. This CDR3 has 12 amino acids. Written as DNA, the CDR3 is TGTGCCAGCAGCCCCCTCAAACAGCCCCAGCATTTT. Residues: CASSPLKQPQHF. The whole variable domain, filled in from reference TRBV28 and TRBJ1-5, reads DVKVTQSSRYLVKRTGEKVFLECVQDMDHENMFWYRQDPGLGLRLIYFSYDVKMKEKGDIPEGYSVSREKKERFSLILESASTNQTSMYLCASSPLKQPQHFGDGTRLSIL.

A note on this clonotype: This sequence may be a read error, since a much larger clone differs from it by one base. This chain links TRBV24-1 with TRBJ2-1; weak D call: TRBD2 (6 bases). V was clipped by 7 bases and J by 7 bases, with 13 bases between them. Germline CDR1 and CDR2: KGHDR and SFDVKD. This CDR3 contains 13 residues. CDR3 protein: CATRSGGFNEQFF. DNA of the CDR3: TGTGCCACCAGGAGTGGGGGGTTTAATGAGCAGTTCTTC.

This clonotype is labeled as medium-sized. The CDR3: CASSVHTGELFF. The CDR3 DNA reads TGTGCCAGCAGCGTACACACCGGGGAGCTGTTTTTT. J is TRBJ2-2 and V is TRBV9, with unresolved D. V lost 1 base and J lost 3, with 1 base in between. This CDR3 spans 12 amino acids. Germline V lookup: CDR1 SGDLS, CDR2 YYNGEE.